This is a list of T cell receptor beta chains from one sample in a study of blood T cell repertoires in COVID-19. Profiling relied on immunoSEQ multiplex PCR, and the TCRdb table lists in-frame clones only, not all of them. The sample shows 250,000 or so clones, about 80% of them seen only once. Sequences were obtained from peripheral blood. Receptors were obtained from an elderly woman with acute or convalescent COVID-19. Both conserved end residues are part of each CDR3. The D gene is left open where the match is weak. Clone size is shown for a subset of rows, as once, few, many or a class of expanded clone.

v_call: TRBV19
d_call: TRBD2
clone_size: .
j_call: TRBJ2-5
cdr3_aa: CATYGPAGEKSRTQYF
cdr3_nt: TGTGCCACTTACGGCCCAGCGGGAGAGAAGAGTCGGACCCAGTACTTC

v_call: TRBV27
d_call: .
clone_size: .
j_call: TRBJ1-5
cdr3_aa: CASSLRQANQPQHF
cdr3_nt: TGTGCCAGCAGTTTAAGGCAGGCTAATCAGCCCCAGCATTTT

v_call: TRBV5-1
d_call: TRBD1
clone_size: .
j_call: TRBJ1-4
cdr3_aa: CASCETGRNEKLFF
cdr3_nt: TGCGCCAGCTGCGAGACAGGGAGAAATGAAAAACTGTTTTTT

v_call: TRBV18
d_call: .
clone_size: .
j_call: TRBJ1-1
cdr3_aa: CASSPPGQKNTEAFF
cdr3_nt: TGTGCCAGCTCACCGCCGGGACAAAAGAACACTGAAGCTTTCTTT

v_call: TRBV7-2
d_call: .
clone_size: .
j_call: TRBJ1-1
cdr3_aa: CASSLVSSEAFF
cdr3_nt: TGTGCCAGCAGCTTAGTGTCCTCTGAAGCTTTCTTT

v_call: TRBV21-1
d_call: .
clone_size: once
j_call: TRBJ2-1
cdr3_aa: CASSGRTSGSMQFF
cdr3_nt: TGTGCCAGCAGCGGACGGACTAGCGGGAGTATGCAGTTCTTC

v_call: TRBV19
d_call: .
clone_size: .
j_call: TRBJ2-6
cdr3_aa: CASSSRGISGANVLTF
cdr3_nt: TGTGCCAGTAGTTCCCGGGGGATCTCTGGGGCCAACGTCCTGACTTTC

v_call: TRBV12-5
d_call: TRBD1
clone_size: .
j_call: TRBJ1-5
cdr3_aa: CASGYRTGTFQPQHF
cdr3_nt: TGTGCTAGTGGTTATCGGACAGGAACCTTTCAGCCCCAGCATTTT

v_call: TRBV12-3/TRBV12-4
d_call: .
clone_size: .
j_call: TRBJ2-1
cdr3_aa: CASSLYNEQFF
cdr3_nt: TGTGCCAGCAGTCTTTACAATGAGCAGTTCTTC

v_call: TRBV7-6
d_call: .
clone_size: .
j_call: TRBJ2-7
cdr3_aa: CASSLRPGGAYHEQYF
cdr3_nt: TGTGCCAGCAGCTTACGGCCCGGCGGGGCCTACCACGAGCAGTACTTC

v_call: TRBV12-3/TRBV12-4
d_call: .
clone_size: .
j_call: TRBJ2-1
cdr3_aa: CASSFFNEQFF
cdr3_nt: TGTGCCAGCAGTTTCTTCAATGAGCAGTTCTTC

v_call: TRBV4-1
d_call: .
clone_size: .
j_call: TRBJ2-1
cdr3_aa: CASSQSPGAGAGNEQFF
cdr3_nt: TGCGCCAGCAGCCAATCCCCGGGGGCGGGAGCGGGGAATGAGCAGTTCTTC

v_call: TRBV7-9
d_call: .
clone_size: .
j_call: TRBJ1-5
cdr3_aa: CASSLGAGGNQPQHF
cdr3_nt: TGTGCCAGCAGCTTAGGGGCGGGGGGCAATCAGCCCCAGCATTTT

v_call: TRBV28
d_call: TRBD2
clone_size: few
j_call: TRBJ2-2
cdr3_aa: CASRTPGGYAGELFF
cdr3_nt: TGTGCCAGCAGGACTCCGGGGGGGTACGCCGGGGAGCTGTTTTTT

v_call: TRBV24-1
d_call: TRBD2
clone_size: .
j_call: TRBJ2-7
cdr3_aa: CATSDLGDREGDEQYF
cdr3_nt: TGTGCCACCAGTGATTTGGGAGACCGGGAGGGGGACGAGCAGTACTTC

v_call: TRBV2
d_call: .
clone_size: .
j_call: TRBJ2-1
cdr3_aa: CASKFGARYNEQFF
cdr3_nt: TGTGCCAGCAAGTTTGGGGCGCGGTACAATGAGCAGTTCTTC

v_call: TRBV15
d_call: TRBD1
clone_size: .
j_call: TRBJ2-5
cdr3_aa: CATSRGSLRQGRTETQYF
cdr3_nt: TGTGCCACCAGCAGAGGTTCCCTTCGACAGGGGCGGACAGAGACCCAGTACTTC

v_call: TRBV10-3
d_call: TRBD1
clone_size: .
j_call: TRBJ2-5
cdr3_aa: CAISPDRRETQYF
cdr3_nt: TGTGCCATCAGCCCGGACAGGCGAGAGACCCAGTACTTC

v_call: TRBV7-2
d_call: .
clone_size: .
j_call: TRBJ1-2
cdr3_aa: CASSLWSGYTF
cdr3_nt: TGTGCCAGCAGCTTGTGGAGTGGCTACACCTTC

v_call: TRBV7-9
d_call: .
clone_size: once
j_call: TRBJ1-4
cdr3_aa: CASKRDTNEKLFF
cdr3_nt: TGTGCCAGTAAGCGGGACACCAATGAAAAACTGTTTTTT

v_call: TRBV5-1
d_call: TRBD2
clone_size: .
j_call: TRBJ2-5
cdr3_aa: CASSPGLVETQYF
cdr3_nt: TGCGCCAGCAGCCCCGGACTAGTGGAGACCCAGTACTTC

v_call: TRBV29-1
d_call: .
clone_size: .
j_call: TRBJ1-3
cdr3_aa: CSVEVSGLGNTIYF
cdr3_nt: TGCAGCGTTGAGGTGTCAGGGCTAGGAAACACCATATATTTT

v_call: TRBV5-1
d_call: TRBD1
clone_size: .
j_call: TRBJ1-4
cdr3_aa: CASSLENRQGGNEKLFF
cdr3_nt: TGCGCCAGCAGCTTAGAAAACCGACAGGGAGGTAATGAAAAACTGTTTTTT

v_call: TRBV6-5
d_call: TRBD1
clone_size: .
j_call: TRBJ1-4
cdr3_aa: CASSYSTGGKLFF
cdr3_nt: TGTGCCAGCAGTTACTCGACAGGGGGAAAACTGTTTTTT

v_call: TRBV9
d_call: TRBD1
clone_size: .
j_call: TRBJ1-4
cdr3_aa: CASSVGTGTNEKLFF
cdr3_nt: TGTGCCAGCAGCGTCGGGACAGGAACTAATGAAAAACTGTTTTTT

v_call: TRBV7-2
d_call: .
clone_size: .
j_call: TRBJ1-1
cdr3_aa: CASSYSLGRTEAFF
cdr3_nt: TGTGCCAGCAGCTACAGCCTGGGGAGGACTGAAGCTTTCTTT

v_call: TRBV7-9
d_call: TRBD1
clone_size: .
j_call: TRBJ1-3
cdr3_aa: CASSTGTEGNTIYF
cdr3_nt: TGTGCCAGCAGCACCGGGACAGAAGGAAACACCATATATTTT

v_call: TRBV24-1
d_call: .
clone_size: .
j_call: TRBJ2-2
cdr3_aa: CATSDAPGQSGTGELFF
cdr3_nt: TGTGCCACCAGTGATGCCCCTGGACAGTCGGGCACCGGGGAGCTGTTTTTT

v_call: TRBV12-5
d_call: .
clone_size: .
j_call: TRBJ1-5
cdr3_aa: CASGHGGNQPQHF
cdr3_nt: TGTGCTAGTGGCCACGGGGGGAATCAGCCCCAGCATTTT

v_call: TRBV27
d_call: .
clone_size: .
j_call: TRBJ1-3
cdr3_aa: CASSLTGYSGNTIYF
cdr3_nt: TGTGCCAGCAGTTTGACAGGCTACTCTGGAAACACCATATATTTT

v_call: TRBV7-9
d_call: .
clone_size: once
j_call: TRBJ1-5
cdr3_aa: CASSPPGSSGQPQHF
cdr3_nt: TGTGCCAGCAGCCCCCCAGGGTCTAGCGGTCAGCCCCAGCATTTT

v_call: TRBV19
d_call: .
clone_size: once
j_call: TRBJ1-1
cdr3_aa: CASSMGGGTEAFF
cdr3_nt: TGTGCCAGTAGTATGGGAGGGGGCACTGAAGCTTTCTTT

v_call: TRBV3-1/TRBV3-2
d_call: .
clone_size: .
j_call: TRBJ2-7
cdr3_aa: CASSQDITGAGEQYF
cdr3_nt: TGTGCCAGCAGCCAAGATATAACAGGGGCGGGGGAGCAGTACTTC

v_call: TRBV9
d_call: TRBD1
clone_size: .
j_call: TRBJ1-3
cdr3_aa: CASSQGGSFGNTIYF
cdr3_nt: TGTGCCAGCAGCCAGGGGGGCTCTTTCGGAAACACCATATATTTT

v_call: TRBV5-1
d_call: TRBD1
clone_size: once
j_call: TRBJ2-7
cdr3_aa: CASTRTDRVHEQYF
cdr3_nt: TGCGCCAGCACCCGAACGGACAGGGTCCACGAGCAGTACTTC

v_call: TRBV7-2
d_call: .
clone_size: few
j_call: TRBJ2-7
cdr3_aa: CASSLSLGLAYEQYF
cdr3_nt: TGTGCCAGCAGCTTGAGCTTAGGACTTGCTTACGAGCAGTACTTC

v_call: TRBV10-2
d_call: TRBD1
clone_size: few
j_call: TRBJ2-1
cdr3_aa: CASLQPTGVGYNEQFF
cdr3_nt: TGCGCCAGCCTCCAGCCAACAGGGGTCGGGTACAATGAGCAGTTCTTC

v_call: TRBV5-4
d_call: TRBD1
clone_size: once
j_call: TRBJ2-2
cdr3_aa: CASSRQGIGELFF
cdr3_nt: TGTGCCAGCAGTCGACAGGGGATCGGGGAGCTGTTTTTT

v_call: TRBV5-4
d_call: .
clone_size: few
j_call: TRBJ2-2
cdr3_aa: CASSAAGSGTGELFF
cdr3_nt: TGTGCCAGCAGCGCGGCGGGATCTGGCACCGGGGAGCTGTTTTTT

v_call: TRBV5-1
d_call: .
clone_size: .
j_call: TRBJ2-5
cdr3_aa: CASSLAGSGSSRGTQYF
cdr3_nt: TGCGCCAGCAGCTTGGCTGGGAGTGGGTCCTCAAGAGGGACCCAGTACTTC

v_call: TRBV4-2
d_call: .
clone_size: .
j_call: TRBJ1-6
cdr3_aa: CASSQEGSGGNSPLHF
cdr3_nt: TGTGCCAGCAGCCAAGAGGGATCGGGCGGGAATTCACCCCTCCACTTT

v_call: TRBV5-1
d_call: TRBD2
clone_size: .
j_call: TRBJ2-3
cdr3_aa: CASSTRAGGTDTQYF
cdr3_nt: TGCGCCAGCAGCACACGAGCGGGAGGGACAGATACGCAGTATTTT

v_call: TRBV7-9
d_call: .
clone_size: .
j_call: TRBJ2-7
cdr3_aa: CASSFSSQQYF
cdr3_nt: TGTGCCAGCAGCTTCTCAAGCCAGCAGTACTTC

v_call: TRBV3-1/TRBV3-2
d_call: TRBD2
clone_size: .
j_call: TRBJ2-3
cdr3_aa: CASSQGGGTSGGNTQYF
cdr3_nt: TGTGCCAGCAGCCAAGGTGGAGGGACTAGCGGGGGAAATACGCAGTATTTT

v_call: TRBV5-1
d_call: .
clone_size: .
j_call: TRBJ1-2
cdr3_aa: CASSPSSGEVYGYTF
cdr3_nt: TGCGCCAGCAGCCCCTCCTCGGGGGAGGTCTATGGCTACACCTTC

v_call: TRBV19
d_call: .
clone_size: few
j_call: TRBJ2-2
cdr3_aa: CASRRGGTGELFF
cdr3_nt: TGTGCCAGTAGGAGAGGAGGTACCGGGGAGCTGTTTTTT

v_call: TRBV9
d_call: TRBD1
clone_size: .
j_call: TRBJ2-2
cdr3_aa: CASSRGQGHTGELFF
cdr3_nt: TGTGCCAGCAGCAGGGGACAGGGACACACCGGGGAGCTGTTTTTT

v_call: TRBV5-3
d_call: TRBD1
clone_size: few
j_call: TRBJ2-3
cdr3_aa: CARSSDRGASSSTDTQYF
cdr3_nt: TGTGCCAGAAGCTCGGACAGGGGCGCATCCTCTAGCACAGATACGCAGTATTTT

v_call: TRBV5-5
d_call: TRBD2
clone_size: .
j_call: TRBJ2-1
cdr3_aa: CASSLAGLAGNEQFF
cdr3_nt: TGTGCCAGCAGCTTGGCCGGACTAGCGGGCAATGAGCAGTTCTTC

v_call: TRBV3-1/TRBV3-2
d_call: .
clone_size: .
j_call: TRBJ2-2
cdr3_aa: CASSLTGANTGELFF
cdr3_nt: TGTGCCAGCAGCCTCACAGGAGCGAACACCGGGGAGCTGTTTTTT

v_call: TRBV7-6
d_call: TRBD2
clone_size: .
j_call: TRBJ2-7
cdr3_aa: CASSLGGGTSGTYEQYF
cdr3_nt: TGTGCCAGCAGCTTAGGGGGGGGGACTAGCGGTACCTACGAGCAGTACTTC

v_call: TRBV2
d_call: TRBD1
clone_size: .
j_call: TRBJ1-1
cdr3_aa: CASSGWGQGAGTEAFF
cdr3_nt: TGTGCCAGCAGTGGTTGGGGACAGGGGGCCGGCACTGAAGCTTTCTTT

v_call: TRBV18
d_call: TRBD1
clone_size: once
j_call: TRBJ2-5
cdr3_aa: CASSRQGPPETQYF
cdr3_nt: TGTGCCAGCTCACGACAGGGTCCCCCGGAGACCCAGTACTTC

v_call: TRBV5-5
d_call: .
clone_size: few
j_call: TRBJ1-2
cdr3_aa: CASSLTSNYGYTF
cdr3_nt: TGTGCCAGCAGCCTGACAAGTAACTATGGCTACACCTTC

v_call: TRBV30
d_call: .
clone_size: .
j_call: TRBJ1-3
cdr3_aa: CATTPNSGNTIYF
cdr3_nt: TGTGCTACTACGCCTAACTCTGGAAACACCATATATTTT